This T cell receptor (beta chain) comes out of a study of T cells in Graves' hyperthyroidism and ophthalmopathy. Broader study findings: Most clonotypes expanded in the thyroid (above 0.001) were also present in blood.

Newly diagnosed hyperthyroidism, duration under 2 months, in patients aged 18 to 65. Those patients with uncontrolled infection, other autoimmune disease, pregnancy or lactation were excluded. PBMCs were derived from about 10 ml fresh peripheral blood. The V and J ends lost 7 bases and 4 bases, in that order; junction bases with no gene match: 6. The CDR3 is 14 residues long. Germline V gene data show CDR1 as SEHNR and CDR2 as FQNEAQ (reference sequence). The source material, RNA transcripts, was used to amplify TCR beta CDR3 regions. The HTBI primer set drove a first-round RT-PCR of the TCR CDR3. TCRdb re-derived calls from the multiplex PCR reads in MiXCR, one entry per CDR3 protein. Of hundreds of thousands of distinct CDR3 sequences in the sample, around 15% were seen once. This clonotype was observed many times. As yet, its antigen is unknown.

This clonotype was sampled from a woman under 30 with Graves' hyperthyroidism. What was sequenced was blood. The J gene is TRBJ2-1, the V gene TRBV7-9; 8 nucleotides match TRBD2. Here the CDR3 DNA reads TGTGCCAGCACATACGCGGGAGGATACAATGAGCAGTTCTTC. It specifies CASTYAGGYNEQFF.